The clone carrying this TCR beta chain was observed a handful of times. Its antigen remains unknown. The sample originates from a study of beta chain features in type 1 diabetes. Looking at the study overall: Patients were similar to healthy donors in age and gender (as well as in cell yields). Study-wide results and caveats: Equally in patients and controls, PCR might preferentially amplify shorter templates. Shortening of TCRB CDR3s, moderate but significant, appeared in all four CD4+ subsets of Type 1 diabetes patients. VDJ junctions from patients with type 1 diabetes contained fewer insertions and more deletions.

The CDR3 has 16 amino acids. V dropped 0 bases and J dropped 6 bases, with 15 bases sitting between them. Germline V gene data show CDR1 as LGHNA and CDR2 as YNFKEQ. Expressed TCRB transcripts got sequenced, as all isolated RNA was reverse transcribed. Only in-frame clones appear in the TCRdb table, and some are missing; sequencing was by immunoSEQ multiplex PCR. The table lists a few hundred thousand clones, around an eighth of them singletons. V is TRBV4-2 and J is TRBJ2-1; tentatively, D is TRBD1 (5 bases). This sequence was found in a woman aged 18-29 years with type 1 diabetes. Material: naive CD4+ T cells from blood. DNA for the CDR3: TGTGCCAGCAGCCAAGAGGTGGCGGACCAGGGCAATGAGCAGTTCTTC. As protein: CASSQEVADQGNEQFF.